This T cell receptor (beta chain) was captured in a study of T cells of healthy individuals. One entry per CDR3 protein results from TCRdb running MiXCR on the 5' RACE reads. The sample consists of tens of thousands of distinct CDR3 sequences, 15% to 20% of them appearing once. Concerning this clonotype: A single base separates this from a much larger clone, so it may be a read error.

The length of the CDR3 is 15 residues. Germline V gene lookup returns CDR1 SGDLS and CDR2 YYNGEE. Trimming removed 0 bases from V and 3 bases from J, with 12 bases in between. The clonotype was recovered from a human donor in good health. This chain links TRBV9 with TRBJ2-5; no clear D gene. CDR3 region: CASSVDPHSKETQYF. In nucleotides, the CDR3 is TGTGCCAGCAGCGTAGACCCACACTCCAAAGAGACCCAGTACTTC.